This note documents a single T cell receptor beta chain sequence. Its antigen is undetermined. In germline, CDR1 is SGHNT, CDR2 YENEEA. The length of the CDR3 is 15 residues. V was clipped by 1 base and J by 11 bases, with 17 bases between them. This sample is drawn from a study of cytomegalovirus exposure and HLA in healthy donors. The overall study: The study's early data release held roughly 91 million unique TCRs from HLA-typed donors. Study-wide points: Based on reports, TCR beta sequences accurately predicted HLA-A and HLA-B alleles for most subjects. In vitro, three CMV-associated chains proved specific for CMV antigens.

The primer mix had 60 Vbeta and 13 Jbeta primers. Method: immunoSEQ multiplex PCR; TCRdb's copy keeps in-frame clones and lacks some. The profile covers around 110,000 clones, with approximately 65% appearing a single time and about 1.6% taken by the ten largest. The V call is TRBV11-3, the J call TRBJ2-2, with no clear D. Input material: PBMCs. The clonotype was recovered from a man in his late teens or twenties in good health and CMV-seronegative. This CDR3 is CASSLVFGDASELFF. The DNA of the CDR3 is TGTGCCAGCAGCTTAGTATTCGGAGATGCGAGCGAGCTGTTTTTT.